Presented here are 7 T cell receptor beta chains from one specimen sequenced in a study of blood T cell repertoires in COVID-19. Using immunoSEQ multiplex PCR, the repertoire was profiled, and TCRdb retains in-frame clones only, with some absent. This sample has 100,000 or so clones, with roughly 76% found just once. The specimen was peripheral blood. These receptors were collected from a woman aged 70 to 79 with acute or convalescent COVID-19.

The chain carries TRBV4-1 and TRBJ1-1; D is perhaps TRBD1 (5 bases). V was shortened by 4 bases and J by 1 base, with 10 bases between the two germline ends. This CDR3 has 14 amino acids. Per germline, CDR1 MGHRA and CDR2 YSYEKL. CDR3 DNA: TGCGCCAGCAGCCCCAGGGCCGGGAACACTGAAGCTTTCTTT. This codes for CASSPRAGNTEAFF.

The CDR3 DNA follows: TGCAGTGCTAGTGGGGGCCTATCCTACGAGCAGTACTTC. Protein product: CSASGGLSYEQYF. This chain joins TRBV20-1 and TRBJ2-7; TRBD1 might be the D (6 bases). The germline V gene encodes CDR1 DFQATT and CDR2 SNEGSKA (reference sequence). V was clipped by 3 bases and J by 1 base, with 10 bases between them. CDR3 length: 13 residues.

V usage is TRBV24-1 and J usage is TRBJ2-2; TRBD1 aligns across 11 bases. V gave up 3 bases and J gave up 4 bases; unmatched junction bases: 6. CDR1 and CDR2 (germline): KGHDR, SFDVKD. There are 17 residues in the CDR3. Written as DNA, the CDR3 is TGTGCCACCAGTGATCAAGGACAGGGGGCCGGCACCGGGGAGCTGTTTTTT. This encodes CATSDQGQGAGTGELFF.

This sequence joins TRBV3-1 (or the pseudogene TRBV3-2) and TRBJ2-5; possible D gene TRBD1, 5 bases. CDR1 and CDR2 from the germline V gene are LGHDT and YNNKEL (reference sequence). The CDR3 spans 13 residues. V shed 4 bases and J shed 3 bases, with 9 bases lying between them. CDR3 sequence (DNA): TGTGCCAGCAGCCGCTTAGGGGAAGAGACCCAGTACTTC. Its protein product is CASSRLGEETQYF.

The gene calls are TRBV19 and TRBJ1-5; 8 bases align to TRBD1. The CDR3 extends over 19 amino acids. The V and J ends lost 3 bases and 3 bases, in that order; junction bases with no gene match: 16. CDR1 is LNHDA, CDR2 SQIVND, per germline (reference sequence). The DNA of the CDR3 is TGTGCCAGTAGTATTGGTCCCGGGTTTGGGACAGGCGTCAATCAGCCCCAGCATTTT. It specifies CASSIGPGFGTGVNQPQHF. Complete variable domain (other parts from reference TRBV19 and TRBJ1-5): DGGITQSPKYLFRKEGQNVTLSCEQNLNHDAMYWYRQDPGQGLRLIYYSQIVNDFQKGDIAEGYSVSREKKESFPLTVTSAQKNPTAFYLCASSIGPGFGTGVNQPQHFGDGTRLSIL.

DNA for the CDR3: TGTGCCTGGAGCCCCACAACAGGGGGCCAATACAATGAGCAGTTCTTC. Amino acid sequence: CAWSPTTGGQYNEQFF. The V gene is TRBV30, the J gene TRBJ2-1; 9 positions agree with TRBD1. The CDR3 totals 16 residues. With V trimmed by 3 bases and J by 4 bases, 10 bases remained unmatched. In germline, CDR1 is GTSNPN, CDR2 SVGIG (reference sequence). Full variable domain (missing parts from reference TRBV30 and TRBJ2-1): SQTIHQWPATLVQPVGSPLSLECTVEGTSNPNLYWYRQAAGRGLQLLFYSVGIGQISSEVPQNLSASRPQDRQFILSSKKLLLSDSGFYLCAWSPTTGGQYNEQFFGPGTRLTVL.

The rearrangement uses TRBV10-2 and TRBJ2-1; TRBD1 matches 7 bases. From germline, CDR1 is WSHSY and CDR2 SAAADI. This CDR3 is 14 amino acids long. Trimming cost V 6 bases and J 4 bases; bases outside gene matches: 6. CDR3 in amino acids: CASRPTGWYNEQFF. CDR3 DNA sequence: TGCGCCAGCAGACCGACAGGGTGGTACAATGAGCAGTTCTTC.